Listed here are 14 T cell receptor beta chains from one sample, sequenced in a study of identical twins. TCRdb re-analysed the 5' RACE reads in MiXCR, keeping a single row per CDR3 protein. Of around 1.7 million distinct CDR3 sequences in the sample, 25% to 35% are singletons; the top ten hold around 0.25%. The source material was cord blood. The receptors here all came from a newborn girl in good health.

This chain connects TRBV12-3 or TRBV12-4 to TRBJ2-7; 8 bases are shared with TRBD1. This CDR3 contains 14 residues. V lost 7 bases and J lost 3; bases outside the gene matches: 8. CDR3 protein: CASTRGQALYEQYF. The CDR3 coding sequence is TGTGCCAGCACCCGGGGACAGGCCCTCTACGAGCAGTACTTC.

With respect to this clonotype: One end of the junction fails to match germline, which may point to a read error. The chain joins TRBV7-7 to TRBJ2-3; tentative D call: TRBD2 (7 bases). Germline CDR1 SSHAT, CDR2 FNYEAQ (reference sequence). The CDR3 runs 13 residues. CDR3 DNA: TGTGCTAGCAGCTTAGGGGGGGCTGGTACGCAGTATTTT. It translates to CASSLGGAGTQYF.

This clonotype was recorded a few times. V gene TRBV5-4 combines with J gene TRBJ2-7, with 7 positions matching TRBD1. This CDR3 region has 14 residues. V shed 4 bases and J 3 bases; nucleotides not matched to a gene: 7. Germline assignment: CDR1 SGHNT and CDR2 YYREEE (reference sequence). CDR3 amino acids: CASSRPDRNYEQYF. CDR3 in DNA: TGTGCCAGCAGCCGCCCGGACAGGAACTACGAGCAGTACTTC.

J is TRBJ2-5 and V is TRBV3-1; 8 bases are shared with TRBD2. With V trimmed by 2 bases and J by 11 bases, 13 bases remained unmatched. Germline assignment: CDR1 LGHDT and CDR2 YNNKEL (reference sequence). The CDR3 is 15 amino acids. The CDR3 DNA sequence: TGTGCCAGCAGCCAACCCGGGACTAGAGACAATGAGCAGTACTTC. Translating gives CASSQPGTRDNEQYF.

The chain uses TRBV2 and TRBJ2-3; 10 bases are a match to TRBD2. Trimming took 3 bases from V and 0 from J; bases not matched to a gene: 9. CDR1 and CDR2 from the germline V gene are SNHLY and FYNNEI. This CDR3 spans 18 amino acids. The CDR3 loop is CASSEGTSATSSTDTQYF. In DNA, the CDR3 is TGTGCCAGCAGTGAGGGGACTAGCGCTACATCTAGCACAGATACGCAGTATTTT.

V gene TRBV27 combines with J gene TRBJ1-5; possibly TRBD1 for D (6 bases). The CDR3 covers 12 residues. CDR1 is MNHEY and CDR2 is SMNVEV in the germline V gene (reference sequence). V gave up 10 bases and J gave up 5 bases, with 12 bases separating them. CDR3 in amino acids: CAITGRDQPQHF. Written as DNA, the CDR3 is TGTGCCATAACAGGGCGAGATCAGCCCCAGCATTTT.

This rearrangement joins TRBV2 to TRBJ2-1; perhaps D is TRBD1 or TRBD2 (5 bases each). CDR1 is SNHLY and CDR2 is FYNNEI in the germline V gene. There are 15 residues in the CDR3. Trimming shortened V by 7 bases and J by 10 bases, and 23 bases separated the two germline ends. The CDR3 DNA sequence: TGTGCCAGCAAGATCTACCGGGACGTTTCCTACGAGCAGTTCTTC. This sequence encodes CASKIYRDVSYEQFF.

The chain combines TRBV20-1 with TRBJ1-1; perhaps TRBD1 as D (5 bases). The V gene lost 3 bases and the J gene lost 1 base, with 9 bases spanning the gap. CDR3 length: 13 amino acids. The germline V gene encodes CDR1 DFQATT and CDR2 SNEGSKA (reference sequence). CDR3 amino acids: CSARGVGNTEAFF. In nucleotides, the CDR3 is TGCAGTGCTAGGGGGGTAGGGAACACTGAAGCTTTCTTT.

This chain connects TRBV4-1 to TRBJ1-2, with no clear D. CDR1 MGHRA and CDR2 YSYEKL come from the germline V gene. CDR3 length: 16 residues. V lost 1 base and J lost 0, with 12 bases in between. The CDR3 bases are TGCGCCAGCAGCCAAGTTTTGGCCCGGACTAACTATGGCTACACCTTC. Amino acid sequence: CASSQVLARTNYGYTF.

V usage is TRBV6-6 and J usage is TRBJ1-2; D perhaps matches TRBD1 (6 bases). Trimming took off 6 bases at V and 2 bases at J, with 22 bases between the two ends. CDR1 MNHNY and CDR2 SVGAGI come from the germline V gene (reference sequence). This CDR3 spans 17 amino acids. The CDR3 DNA is TGTGCCAGCAGCCGCATTGGGCGACAGGCTACAAACTATGGCTACACCTTC. Amino acids: CASSRIGRQATNYGYTF.

This sequence joins TRBV27 and TRBJ2-7; TRBD2 aligns across 10 bases. J gave up 3 bases and V 2 bases, and 10 bases lay outside the gene matches. The CDR3 consists of 17 residues. CDR1 is MNHEY, CDR2 SMNVEV, per germline (reference sequence). For the CDR3, the DNA is TGTGCCAGCAGTTTACGACTAACTAGCGGGATAGTCTACGAGCAGTACTTC. Amino acids: CASSLRLTSGIVYEQYF.

This clonotype was seen a few times. The chain joins TRBV12-3 or TRBV12-4 to TRBJ1-1, with TRBD1 matching over 8 bases. The CDR3 loop spans 14 amino acids. Trimming took 5 bases from V and 4 from J; bases not matched to a gene: 6. The CDR3 DNA sequence: TGTGCCAGCAGTACAACAGGGGGACTCACTGAAGCTTTCTTT. Encoded protein: CASSTTGGLTEAFF.

The chain couples TRBV19 to TRBJ2-1; possibly TRBD2 for D (6 bases). The CDR3 is made up of 15 amino acids. Germline assignment: CDR1 LNHDA and CDR2 SQIVND (reference sequence). Deletions cut 6 bases from V and 6 bases from J, with 18 bases between. The CDR3 here is CASRPGLAPPNEQFF. The CDR3 DNA reads as TGTGCCAGTAGGCCCGGGCTAGCGCCTCCCAATGAGCAGTTCTTC.

Only a few counts were recorded for this clonotype. The V and J genes are TRBV5-1 and TRBJ1-2; no firm D call. With 4 bases removed from V and 3 bases from J, the gap between germline ends came to 13 bases. The length of the CDR3 is 14 residues. The V gene's germline CDR1 is SGHRS and CDR2 YFSETQ. CDR3: CASSRSGIYYGYTF. The CDR3 bases are TGCGCCAGCAGCCGATCCGGGATCTACTATGGCTACACCTTC. Full variable domain (outside the CDR3, taken from reference TRBV5-1 and TRBJ1-2): KAGVTQTPRYLIKTRGQQVTLSCSPISGHRSVSWYQQTPGQGLQFLFEYFSETQRNKGNFPGRFSGRQFSNSRSEMNVSTLELGDSALYLCASSRSGIYYGYTFGSGTRLTVV.